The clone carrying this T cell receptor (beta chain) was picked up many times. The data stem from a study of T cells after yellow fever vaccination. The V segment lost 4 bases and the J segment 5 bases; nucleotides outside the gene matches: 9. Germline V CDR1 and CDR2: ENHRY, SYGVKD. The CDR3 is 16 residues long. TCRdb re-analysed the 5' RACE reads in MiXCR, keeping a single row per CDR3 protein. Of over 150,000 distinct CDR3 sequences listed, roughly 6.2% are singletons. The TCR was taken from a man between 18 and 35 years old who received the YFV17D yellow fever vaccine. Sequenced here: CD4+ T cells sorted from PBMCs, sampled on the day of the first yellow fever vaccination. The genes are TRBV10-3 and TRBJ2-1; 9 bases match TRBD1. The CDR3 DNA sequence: TGTGCCATCAGTGTTTTTCCGACAGGGGGAAACAATGAGCAGTTCTTC. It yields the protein CAISVFPTGGNNEQFF.